This T cell receptor (beta chain) was obtained from a study of T cell responses to AZD1222 COVID-19 vaccine. Study-wide findings and caveats: Clonal diversity was possibly underestimated, and white British individuals and females predominated among donors.

CDR1 and CDR2 (germline): SEHNR, FQNEAQ (reference sequence). The CDR3 is 14 amino acids. V gave up 4 bases and J gave up 2 bases; unmatched junction bases: 2. Measured with immunoSEQ multiplex PCR; TCRdb has only the in-frame clones, and not every one. Among about 70,000 clones listed, roughly 80% were seen once. About this clone itself: What it recognizes is unknown.

Sequencing used peripheral blood, obtained 28 days after the second AZD1222 dose. The origin of this receptor is an adult who received the AZD1222 COVID-19 vaccine. The V and J genes are TRBV7-9 and TRBJ1-5; 7 bases fit TRBD1. CDR3: CASSSGTGNQPQHF. CDR3 coding DNA: TGTGCCAGCAGCTCCGGGACAGGCAATCAGCCCCAGCATTTT.